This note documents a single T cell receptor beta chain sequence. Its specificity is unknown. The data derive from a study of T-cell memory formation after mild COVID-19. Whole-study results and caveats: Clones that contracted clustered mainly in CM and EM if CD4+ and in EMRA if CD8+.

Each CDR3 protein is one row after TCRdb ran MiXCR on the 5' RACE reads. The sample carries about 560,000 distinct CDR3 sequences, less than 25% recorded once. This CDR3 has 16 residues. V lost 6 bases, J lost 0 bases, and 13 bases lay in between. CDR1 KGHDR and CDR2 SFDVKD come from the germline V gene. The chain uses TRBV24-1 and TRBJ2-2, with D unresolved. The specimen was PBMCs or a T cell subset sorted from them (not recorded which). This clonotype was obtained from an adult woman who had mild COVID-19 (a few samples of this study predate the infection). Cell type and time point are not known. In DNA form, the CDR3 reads TGTGCCACCAGTCATGCACAGCGAGCGAACACCGGGGAGCTGTTTTTT. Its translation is CATSHAQRANTGELFF.